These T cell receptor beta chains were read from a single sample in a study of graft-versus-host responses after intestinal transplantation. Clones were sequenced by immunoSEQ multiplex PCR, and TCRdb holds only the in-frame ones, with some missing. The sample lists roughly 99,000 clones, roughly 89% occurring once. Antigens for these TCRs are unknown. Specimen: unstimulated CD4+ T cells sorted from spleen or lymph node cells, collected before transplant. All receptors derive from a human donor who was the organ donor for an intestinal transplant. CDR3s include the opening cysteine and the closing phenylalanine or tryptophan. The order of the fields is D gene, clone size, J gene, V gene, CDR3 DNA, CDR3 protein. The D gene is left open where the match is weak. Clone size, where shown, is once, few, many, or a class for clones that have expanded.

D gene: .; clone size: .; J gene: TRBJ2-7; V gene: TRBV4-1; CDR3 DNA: TGCGCCAGCATTTGGGTCCTCTCCTACGAGCAGTACTTC; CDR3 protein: CASIWVLSYEQYF
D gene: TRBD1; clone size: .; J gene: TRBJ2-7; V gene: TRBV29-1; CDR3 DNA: TGCAGCGTGGGGCTGCGACAGGGGGACCACGAGCAGTACTTC; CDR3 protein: CSVGLRQGDHEQYF
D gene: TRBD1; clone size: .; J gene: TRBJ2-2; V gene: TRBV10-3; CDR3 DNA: TGTGCCACCAAAGGGACAGGGGACCCCGGGGAGCTGTTTTTT; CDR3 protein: CATKGTGDPGELFF
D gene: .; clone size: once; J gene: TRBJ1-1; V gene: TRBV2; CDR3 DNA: TGTGCCAGCAGCCTCCCCCCCGCAGCTTTCTTT; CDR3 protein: CASSLPPAAFF
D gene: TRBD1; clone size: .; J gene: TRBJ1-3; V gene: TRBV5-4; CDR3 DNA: TGTGCCAGCAGCTTCTCAAGGACAGGGAGCGGAAACACCATATATTTT; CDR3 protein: CASSFSRTGSGNTIYF
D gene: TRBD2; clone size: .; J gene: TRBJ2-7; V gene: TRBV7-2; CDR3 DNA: TGTGCCAGCAGCTCGCAGGCGGGGGAAACCTACGAGCAGTACTTC; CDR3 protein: CASSSQAGETYEQYF
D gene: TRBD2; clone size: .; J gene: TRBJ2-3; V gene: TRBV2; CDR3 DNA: TGTGCCAGCAGTGAGGGACTAGCGGGAGGAGATACGCAGTATTTT; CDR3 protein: CASSEGLAGGDTQYF
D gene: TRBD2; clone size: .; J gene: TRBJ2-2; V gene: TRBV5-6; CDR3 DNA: TGTGCCAGCAGGCCCAGGACTAGCGGGATGGTAGCGAACACCGGGGAGCTGTTTTTT; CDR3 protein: CASRPRTSGMVANTGELFF
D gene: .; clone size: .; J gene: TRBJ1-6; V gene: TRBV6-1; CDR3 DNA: TGTGCCAGCACCCCCCAGGGCGAGGTGTCACCCCTCCACTTT; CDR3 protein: CASTPQGEVSPLHF
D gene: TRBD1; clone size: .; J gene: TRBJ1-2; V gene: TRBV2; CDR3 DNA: TGTGCCAGCAGTGAAATGGGACAGCACTCTGGCGGCTACACCTTC; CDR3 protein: CASSEMGQHSGGYTF
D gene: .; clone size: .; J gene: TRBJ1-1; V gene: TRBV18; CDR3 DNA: TGTGCCAGCTCACCACCATCCTGGGGCACTGAAGCTTCCTTT; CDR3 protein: CASSPPSWGTEASF
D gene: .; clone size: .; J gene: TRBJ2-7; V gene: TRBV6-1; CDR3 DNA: TGTGCCAGCAGTGAAGGGACGCAGTACTTC; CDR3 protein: CASSEGTQYF
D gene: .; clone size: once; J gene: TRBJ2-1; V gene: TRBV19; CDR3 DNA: TGTGCCAGTAGTATAGATCACGGGACTCGCGTCTACAATGAGCAGTTCTTC; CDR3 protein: CASSIDHGTRVYNEQFF
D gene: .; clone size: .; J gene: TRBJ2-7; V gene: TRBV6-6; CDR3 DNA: TGTGCCAGCAGTGAGTCCGGACAGAGCTACGAGCAGTACTTC; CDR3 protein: CASSESGQSYEQYF
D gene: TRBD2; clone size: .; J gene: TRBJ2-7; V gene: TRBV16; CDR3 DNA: TGTGCCAGCAGCCCGTGGACTAGCGGGACCTACGAGCAGTACTTC; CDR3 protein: CASSPWTSGTYEQYF
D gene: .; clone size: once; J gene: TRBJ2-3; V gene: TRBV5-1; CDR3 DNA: TGCGCCAGCAGCCGCCCGACAGCTTTCACAGATACGCAGTATTTT; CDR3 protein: CASSRPTAFTDTQYF
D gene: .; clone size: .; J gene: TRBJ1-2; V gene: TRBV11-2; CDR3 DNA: TGTGCCAGCAGCCCCAATCAGGGTAACTATGGCTACACCTTC; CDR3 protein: CASSPNQGNYGYTF
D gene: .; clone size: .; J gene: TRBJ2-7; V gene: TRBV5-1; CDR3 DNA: TGCGCCAGCAGCTTGATTGGGGGGCGCTACGAGCAGTACTTC; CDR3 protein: CASSLIGGRYEQYF
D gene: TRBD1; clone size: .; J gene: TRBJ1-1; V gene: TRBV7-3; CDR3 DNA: TGTGCCAGCAGCTTAAGGGGCGGACAGGGGGCGAGCGCTGAAGCTTTCTTT; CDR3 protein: CASSLRGGQGASAEAFF
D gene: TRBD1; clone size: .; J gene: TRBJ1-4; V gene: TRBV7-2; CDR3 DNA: TGTGCCAGCAGCTCAGAGGACAGGGCCGTGGAAAAACTGTTTTTT; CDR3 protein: CASSSEDRAVEKLFF
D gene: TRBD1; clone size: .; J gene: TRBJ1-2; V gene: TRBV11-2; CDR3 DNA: TGTGCCAGCAGCGTCCAGCGGACAGGGCCTTATGGCTACACCTTC; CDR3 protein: CASSVQRTGPYGYTF
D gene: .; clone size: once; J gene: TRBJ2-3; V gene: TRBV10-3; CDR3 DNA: TGTGCCATCAGCCTCGAGGGGGATACGCAGTATTTT; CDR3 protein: CAISLEGDTQYF
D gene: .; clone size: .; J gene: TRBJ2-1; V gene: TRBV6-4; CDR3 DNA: TGTGCCAGCAGTGACCCTGCTAGGGGGGACAATGAGCAGTTCTTC; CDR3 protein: CASSDPARGDNEQFF
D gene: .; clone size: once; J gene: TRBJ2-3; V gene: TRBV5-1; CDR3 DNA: TGCGCCAGCAGCTTGGCCGGGGACAAAGATACGCAGTATTTT; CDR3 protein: CASSLAGDKDTQYF
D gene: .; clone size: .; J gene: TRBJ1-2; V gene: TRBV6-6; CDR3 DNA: TGTGCCAGCAGTTCTCCAGCCAACTATGGCTACACCTTC; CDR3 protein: CASSSPANYGYTF
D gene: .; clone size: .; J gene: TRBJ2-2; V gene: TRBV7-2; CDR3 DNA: TGTGCCAGCAGCTCCAACCCTACAGCGAGGGAGACCGGGGAGCTGTTTTTT; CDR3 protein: CASSSNPTARETGELFF
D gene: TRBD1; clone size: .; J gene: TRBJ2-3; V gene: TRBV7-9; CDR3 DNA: TGTGCCAGCAGCCAAGAGGGGGCTGGCACAGATACGCAGTATTTT; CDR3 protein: CASSQEGAGTDTQYF
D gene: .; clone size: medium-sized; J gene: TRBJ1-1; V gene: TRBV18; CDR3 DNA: TGTGCCAGCTCACCAGGATCCGAAAGTAGCGCTGAAGCTTTCTTT; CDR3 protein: CASSPGSESSAEAFF
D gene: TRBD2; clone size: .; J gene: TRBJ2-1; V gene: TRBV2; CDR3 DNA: TGTGCCACGAGGGGGAGCGGGAGATCATCCTACAATGAGCAGTTCTTC; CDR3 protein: CATRGSGRSSYNEQFF
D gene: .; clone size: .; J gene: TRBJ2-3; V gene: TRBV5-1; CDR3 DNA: TGCGCCAGCAGCCTCGACACGTTTTCAAGCACAGATACGCAGTATTTT; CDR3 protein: CASSLDTFSSTDTQYF
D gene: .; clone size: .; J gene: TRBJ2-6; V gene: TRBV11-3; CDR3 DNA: TGTGCCACCTGCAGGGCTGGGGCCAACGTCCTGACTTTC; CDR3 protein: CATCRAGANVLTF
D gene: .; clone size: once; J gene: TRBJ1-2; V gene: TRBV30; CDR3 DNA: TGTGCCTGGAGTGCTACTGTAGGGATCTATGGCTACACCTTC; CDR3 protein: CAWSATVGIYGYTF
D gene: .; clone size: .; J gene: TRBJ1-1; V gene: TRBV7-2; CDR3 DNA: TGTGCCAGCAGCTTATTAAGCGGGGGGTTGGACACTGAAGCTTTCTTT; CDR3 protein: CASSLLSGGLDTEAFF
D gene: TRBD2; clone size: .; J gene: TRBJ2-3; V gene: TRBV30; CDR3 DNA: TGTGCCTGGAGTGTAGACGGGAGGGAAGCAGATACGCAGTATTTT; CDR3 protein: CAWSVDGREADTQYF
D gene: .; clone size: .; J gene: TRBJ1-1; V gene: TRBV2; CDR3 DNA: TGTGCCAGCAGTGAAAACCGGGGCGAGGCTTTCTTT; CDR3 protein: CASSENRGEAFF
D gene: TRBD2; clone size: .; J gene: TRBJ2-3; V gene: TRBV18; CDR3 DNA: TGTGCCAGCTCACCAGCCGCGGGGGGGGATACGCAGTATTTT; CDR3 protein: CASSPAAGGDTQYF
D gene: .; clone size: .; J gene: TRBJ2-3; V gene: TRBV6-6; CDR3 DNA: TGTGCCAGCAGACCCACAGGGAGGGTCACAGATACGCAGTATTTT; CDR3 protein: CASRPTGRVTDTQYF
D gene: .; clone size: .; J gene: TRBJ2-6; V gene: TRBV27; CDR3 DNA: TGTGCCAGCAGTTTATTTGAGGGGGCCAACGTCCTGACTTTC; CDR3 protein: CASSLFEGANVLTF
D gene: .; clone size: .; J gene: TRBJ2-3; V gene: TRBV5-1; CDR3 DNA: TGCGCCAGCAGCTCTCAGACTAGCACAGATACGCAGTATTTT; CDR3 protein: CASSSQTSTDTQYF
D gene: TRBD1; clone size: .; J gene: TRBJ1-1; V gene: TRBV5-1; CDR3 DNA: TGCGCCAGCAGCACAGACAGGGGGCAGATGAACACTGAAGCTTTCTTT; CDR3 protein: CASSTDRGQMNTEAFF
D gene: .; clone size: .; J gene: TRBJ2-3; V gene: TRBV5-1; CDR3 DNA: TGCGCCAGCAGCTTGGTTACAAGAGCTAGCACAGATACGCAGTATTTT; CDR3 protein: CASSLVTRASTDTQYF
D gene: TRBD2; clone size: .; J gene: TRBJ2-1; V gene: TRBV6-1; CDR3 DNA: TGTGCCAGCAGTGGGCTGGGAGAGCGGGGGGCGTACAATGAGCAGTTCTTC; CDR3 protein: CASSGLGERGAYNEQFF
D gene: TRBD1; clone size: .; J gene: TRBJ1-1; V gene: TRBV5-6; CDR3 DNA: TGTGCCAGCAGTAGCCAGGGGGGCACTGAAGCTTTCTTT; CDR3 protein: CASSSQGGTEAFF